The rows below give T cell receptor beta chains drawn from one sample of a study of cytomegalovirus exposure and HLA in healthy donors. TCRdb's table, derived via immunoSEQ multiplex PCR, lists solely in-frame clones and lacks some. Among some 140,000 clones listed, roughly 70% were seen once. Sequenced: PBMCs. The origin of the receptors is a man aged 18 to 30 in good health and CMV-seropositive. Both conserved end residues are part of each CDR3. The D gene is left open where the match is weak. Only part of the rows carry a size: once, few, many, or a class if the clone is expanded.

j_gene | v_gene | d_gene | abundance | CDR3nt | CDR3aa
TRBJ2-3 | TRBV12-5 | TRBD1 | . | TGTGCTAGTGGAACAGGGGTCGGTGCAGATACGCAGTATTTT | CASGTGVGADTQYF
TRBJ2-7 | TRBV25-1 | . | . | TGTGCCAGCAGTGAGGCTTACGAGCAGTACTTC | CASSEAYEQYF
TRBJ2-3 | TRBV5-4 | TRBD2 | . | TGTGCCAGCAGCCGCGTACTTTTAGCGGGGGCGATTAGCACAGATACGCAGTATTTT | CASSRVLLAGAISTDTQYF
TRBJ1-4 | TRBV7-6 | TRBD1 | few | TGTGCCAGCAGCCCGGACAGGGTTGATGAAAAACTGTTTTTT | CASSPDRVDEKLFF
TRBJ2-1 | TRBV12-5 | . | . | TGTGCTAGTGGTTTGGAAGGAGGATACAATGAGCAGTTCTTC | CASGLEGGYNEQFF
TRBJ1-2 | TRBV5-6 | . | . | TGTGCCAGAGACCTTCCGGAGGGCGAGAACTATGGCTACACCTTC | CARDLPEGENYGYTF
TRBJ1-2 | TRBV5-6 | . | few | TGTGCCAGCAGCTTGGACGAGGGCTCCCTTGGCTACACCTTC | CASSLDEGSLGYTF
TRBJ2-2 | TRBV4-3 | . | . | TGCGCCAGCAGCCCACCGGGAGAACCCAACACCGGGGAGCTGTTTTTT | CASSPPGEPNTGELFF
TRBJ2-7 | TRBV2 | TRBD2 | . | TGTGCCAGCAGTATGGGGGGGTACGAGCAGTACTTC | CASSMGGYEQYF
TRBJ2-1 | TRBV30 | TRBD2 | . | TGTGCCTGGAGTAGCGGGAGGTACAATGAGCAGTTCTTC | CAWSSGRYNEQFF
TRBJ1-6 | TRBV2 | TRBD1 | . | TGTGCCAGCAGGAACCCCCGGCAGGGGGCTGGCTCACCCCTCCACTTT | CASRNPRQGAGSPLHF
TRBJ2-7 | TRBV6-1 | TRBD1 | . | TGTGCCAGCAAACTCCGGGACAGGGCGTACGAGCAGTACTTC | CASKLRDRAYEQYF
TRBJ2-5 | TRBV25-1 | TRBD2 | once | TGTGCCAGCAGTGAAATGGAGAGGGCTAGCGGGTGGAAAGAGACCCAGTACTTC | CASSEMERASGWKETQYF
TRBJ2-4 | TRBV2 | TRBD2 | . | TGTGCCAGCAGTGACTCACGCGGGAGGAGTCAAAACATTCAGTACTTC | CASSDSRGRSQNIQYF
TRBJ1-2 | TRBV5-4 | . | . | TGTGCCAGCACAACGGGGATAGCGGGAGGCTACACCTTC | CASTTGIAGGYTF
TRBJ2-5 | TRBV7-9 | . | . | TGTGCCAGCAGCTTAGACTCTGTTTCCCCGCCGACCCAGTACTTC | CASSLDSVSPPTQYF
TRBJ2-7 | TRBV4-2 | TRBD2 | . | TGTGCCAGCAGCCCGGGGACTAGCGGGAGCTACGAGCAGTACTTC | CASSPGTSGSYEQYF
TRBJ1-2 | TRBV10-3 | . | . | TGTGCCATCAGTGAGTCTGGCGGGCCCTATGGCTACACCTTC | CAISESGGPYGYTF
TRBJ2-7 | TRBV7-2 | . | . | TGTGCCAGCAGCTTAGGAGTTTTCGAGCAGTACTTC | CASSLGVFEQYF
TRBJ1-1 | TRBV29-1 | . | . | TGCAGCGCCCCGGGGGGAACGGGTGGTGCTTTCTTT | CSAPGGTGGAFF
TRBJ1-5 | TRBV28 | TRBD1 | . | TGTGCCAGCAGCCCTGGACAGGGCTGGCGGCCCCAGCATTTT | CASSPGQGWRPQHF
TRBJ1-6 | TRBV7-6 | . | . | TGTGCCAGCAGCTTCGGAGAAAGTAATTCACCCCTCCACTTT | CASSFGESNSPLHF
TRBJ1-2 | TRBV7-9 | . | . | TGTGCCGGCAGCCCCGAAGGGGGTGGCTACACCTTC | CAGSPEGGGYTF
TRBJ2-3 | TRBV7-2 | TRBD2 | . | TGTGCCAGCAGCTTAGCGCTGGGACTAGCGGGAGATACGCAGTATTTT | CASSLALGLAGDTQYF
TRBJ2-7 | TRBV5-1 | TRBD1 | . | TGCGCCAGCAGCCGGGGACAGGCCTTATCCTACGAGCAGTACTTC | CASSRGQALSYEQYF
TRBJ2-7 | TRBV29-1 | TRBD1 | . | TGCAGCGTTGTTAAGACAGGGCTGGACGAGCAGTACTTC | CSVVKTGLDEQYF
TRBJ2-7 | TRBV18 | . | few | TGTGCCAGCTCACCACGCATTCTCGCTCGGCGGGCTGTTCATCCCTACGAGCAGTACTTC | CASSPRILARRAVHPYEQYF
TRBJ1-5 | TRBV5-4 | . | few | TGTGCCAGCAGCATGCAGGATAATCAGCCCCAGCATTTT | CASSMQDNQPQHF
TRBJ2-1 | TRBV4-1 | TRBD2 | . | TGCGCCAGCAGCCATGGGACTAGCCGAAGCTCCTACAATGAGCAGTTCTTC | CASSHGTSRSSYNEQFF
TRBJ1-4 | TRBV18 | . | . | TGTGCCAGCTCACACCCTGGGGCGCGGGAAAAACTGTTTTTT | CASSHPGAREKLFF
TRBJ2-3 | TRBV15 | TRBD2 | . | TGTGCCACCAGCCAGAGCGGGGCAGATACGCAGTATTTT | CATSQSGADTQYF
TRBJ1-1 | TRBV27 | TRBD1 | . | TGTGCCAGCAGTTTCGACAGGGTCACTGAAGCTTTCTTT | CASSFDRVTEAFF
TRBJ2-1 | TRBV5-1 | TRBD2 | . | TGCGCCAGCAGCTTGTTGGGTAGCGGGGGCCTTAGCTCCTACAATGAGCAGTTCTTC | CASSLLGSGGLSSYNEQFF
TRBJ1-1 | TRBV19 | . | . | TGTGCCAGTGCCCTAGACTTGATGACTGAAGCTTTCTTT | CASALDLMTEAFF
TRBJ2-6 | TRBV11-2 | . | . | TGTGCCAGCAGCTTCGGAGGTTCGTACTCTGGGGCCAACGTCCTGACTTTC | CASSFGGSYSGANVLTF
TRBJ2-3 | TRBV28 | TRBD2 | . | TGTGCCAGCAGTCGATTTACTAGCGGGGGCACAGATACGCAGTATTTT | CASSRFTSGGTDTQYF
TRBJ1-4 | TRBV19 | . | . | TGTGCCAGTAGTATTCCGACAGTCCCTGAAAAACTGTTTTTT | CASSIPTVPEKLFF
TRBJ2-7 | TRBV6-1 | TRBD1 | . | TGTGCCAGCAGTGGGCGAGACAGGGGGCACCACGAGCAGTACTTC | CASSGRDRGHHEQYF
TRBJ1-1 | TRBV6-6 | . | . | TGTGCCAGCAGTTTCCAGGGTGAGAACACTGAAGCTTTCTTT | CASSFQGENTEAFF
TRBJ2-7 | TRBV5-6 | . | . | TGTGCCAGCAGCTTGCTGTTTGCACAGTCCTACGAGCAGTACTTC | CASSLLFAQSYEQYF
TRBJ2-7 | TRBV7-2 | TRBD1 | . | TGTGCCAGCAGCTTAGAGGGGTGGGGACAGGGATCCTACGAGCAGTACTTC | CASSLEGWGQGSYEQYF
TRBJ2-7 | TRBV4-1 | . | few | TGCGCCAGCAGCCCCGATCCCGGGTCTAGATTAGACTACGAGCAGTACTTC | CASSPDPGSRLDYEQYF